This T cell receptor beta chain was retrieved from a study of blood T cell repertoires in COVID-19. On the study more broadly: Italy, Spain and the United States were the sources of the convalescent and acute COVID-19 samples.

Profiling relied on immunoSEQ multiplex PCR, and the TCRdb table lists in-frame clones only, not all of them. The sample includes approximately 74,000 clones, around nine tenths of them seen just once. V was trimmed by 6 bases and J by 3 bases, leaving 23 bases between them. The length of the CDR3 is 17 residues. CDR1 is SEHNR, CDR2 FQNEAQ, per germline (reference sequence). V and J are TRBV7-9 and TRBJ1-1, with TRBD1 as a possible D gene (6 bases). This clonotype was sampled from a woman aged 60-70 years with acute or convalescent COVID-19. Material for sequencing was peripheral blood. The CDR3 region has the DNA TGTGCCAGCAGTTTTGGGCCCCTTACAGGGATAGACACTGAAGCTTTCTTT. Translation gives CASSFGPLTGIDTEAFF.